What follows is one TCR beta chain and its context. The clone's antigen remains unknown. Base qualities are not at hand, and no much larger clone is one base apart. In total, just over 650 healthy bone marrow donors made up the cohort. At the time of sampling, all cohort members were nominally healthy, though unrecorded immune exposures were likely present. The donor was CMV seronegative and belonged to the group of 380 or so seronegative cohort members. A peripheral blood sample was provided by each donor, and peripheral blood mononuclear cells were used for TCR beta sequencing. The Qiagen DNeasy Blood Extraction Kit was used to extract genomic DNA from the blood cell samples. The entry originates in a study of cytomegalovirus exposure and HLA in healthy donors (dated by TCRdb to about 2017). A note on the overall study: According to an earlier analysis of several hundred of the donors, about 179 million T cells yielded 90 million to 140 million unique TCR beta sequences and 276 Gb of sequence data. HLA typing covered class I and class II loci at four-digit resolution. The study combined high-throughput TCR immunosequencing, statistical association of individual TCRs with disease status, and machine learning to predict cytomegalovirus infection status. Besides the first cohort of around 700 subjects, a separate validation cohort made up of roughly 130 different subjects was used. The later analysis used no new phenotypic data to find candidate immune exposures, relying instead on TCR beta sequences and their occurrence across donors. A later analysis re-analyzed previously published TCR beta repertoires from 600 to 850 donors and added high-resolution HLA genotyping to study TCR occurrence patterns. Of the approximately 400 genotyped donors, over 65% fell in the genetic ancestry cluster associated with self-reported Caucasian donors. The aim of the study was to test whether cataloging public T cell receptors could identify signatures of past pathogen exposure. Donor age, sex, ethnicity and CMV serostatus were compiled together with the repertoire data. In an earlier analysis of about 590 of the donors, high-throughput TCR beta sequencing was used to judge whether each TCR beta V gene segment behaved as functional or pseudogenic. All discovery cohort repertoires had been generated using a single sequencing platform. Roughly five DR-DQ haplotypes were handled as single units for association and clustering, since linkage in the cohort was strong. Among some 400 genotyped donors of the cohort, an average of about 240,000 unique TCR beta nucleotide sequences was sequenced per donor, of which 15% to 20% were non-productive. The T cell repertoires of under 700 subjects were profiled by immunosequencing and related to cytomegalovirus serostatus. In a later genetic analysis, genome-wide SNP genotypes for about 55% of the roughly 670 donors were used, and that subset was treated as a discovery cohort. About 310 gigabases of sequencing data and tens of millions of unique TCR sequences were included in an early release covering roughly 700 HLA-typed donors. The number of donors typed differed by locus, with roughly 620-630 for A, B, C, DRB1 and DQB1, roughly 520 for DQA1, 600 to 610 for DPA1, and around 430 for DPB1.

The full study reports these points: In the study, about 150 TCR beta chains were listed as associated with cytomegalovirus. In vitro tests confirmed that a few of the cytomegalovirus-associated TCR beta chains recognize cytomegalovirus antigens. Only TCR beta chains were sequenced in this cohort, and the absence of alpha or paired-chain data limited detectable features. In a later analysis, several top co-occurrence clusters were reported to appear linked to parvovirus B19, influenza, CMV and Epstein-Barr virus. In both the original and validation cohorts, the classifier was reported to diagnose cytomegalovirus status with high specificity and sensitivity. Because HLA typing was unavailable for some donors at each locus, only the typed subset was used in association tests. A later analysis found that most CMV-associated TCR beta chains appeared HLA-restricted, with HLA associations seemingly driven largely by CMV exposure. In an earlier analysis of around 600 of the donors, most TCR beta V segments appeared in productive rearrangements about 87% or about 30% of the time, broadly matching IMGT annotations. For the cohort, immune exposure information was limited to CMV serostatus. Across donors, most TCR sequences were observed very rarely, whereas some public TCRs were present in many individuals. In a later analysis, the rate of TCR association differed among HLA loci, with DRB1 alleles having the most associated TCRs and HLA-C alleles having the fewest. Presence/absence analyses assumed roughly uniform sequencing depth across donors, an assumption that may not hold. In a later genetic analysis, a missense DCLRE1C variant was associated with V-gene and J-gene trimming of TCR beta chains, and the association was replicated in an independent cohort. Linkage disequilibrium might explain the correlated functional status among segregating V segments, but an unknown experimental factor could not be excluded. According to a later genetic analysis, donors in an Asian-associated ancestry cluster had fewer N-insertions in productive TCRs than the approximately 630-donor mean. Compared with equally common non-associated chains, HLA-associated TCR beta chains in a later analysis were more clonally expanded and had lower generation probabilities. Because counts were too low, seventeen rarely observed V segments, including chromosome 9 orphons, were excluded from the earlier analysis of 587 of the donors. Specific HLA alleles were associated with 15,000 to 20,000 TCR beta sequences at a false discovery rate of 0.05 in a later analysis. A further reported finding was that TCR beta sequences accurately predicted the HLA-A and HLA-B alleles for most subjects in the first cohort. The 87-base-pair reads could not distinguish some IMGT-functional V segments, including TRBV6-2 and TRBV6-3, so those segments were excluded. Assigning TCR associations to individual alleles was difficult when HLA alleles, especially DR and DQ, strongly co-occurred. It was suggested by the authors that the approach could potentially be generalized to other disease states and immunological phenotypes. The sequencing pipeline was judged likely to have produced a cluster of highly shared sequence variants as a technical artifact.

The CDR3 holds 15 amino acids from the cysteine to the phenylalanine. The CDR3 DNA has 45 bases and is translated from base 1. The junction shows trimming of 3 bases on V and 4 bases on J, plus 15 bases between the germline ends. In the germline V gene (reference sequence), CDR1 corresponds to LNHDA and CDR2 to SQIVND. Library method: the immunoSEQ multiplex PCR assay. For the multiplex PCR, a mixture combining 60 forward primers for TCR Vbeta segments and 13 reverse primers for TCR Jbeta segments was used. The CDR3 region of rearranged TCR beta genes was amplified from genomic DNA with a multiplex PCR assay. On the Illumina HiSeq System, the amplified TCR beta libraries were sequenced as 87-base-pair reads. The study's processing was this. A later analysis counted some 80 million unique TCR beta chains across the 666 repertoires, and some 11 million of these chains were shared by at least two donors. A nearest-neighbor algorithm error-corrected the raw reads and collapsed the reads into unique sequences, merging closely related sequences to remove PCR and sequencing errors. V, D and J gene segments were assigned by aligning CDR3 sequences to IMGT reference sequences. For a sequence to be retained, at least a six-nucleotide match to both a V gene segment and a J gene segment was required. Rearrangements were classified as productive when the CDR3 lacked stop codons and remained in frame with V and J, and all other rearrangements were classified as non-productive. CDR3 was defined by IMGT convention, running from the second conserved V-encoded cysteine to the conserved J-encoded phenylalanine. The earlier analysis of approximately 500 of the donors excluded sequences that lacked an unambiguous match to a single V gene segment. An earlier analysis of approximately 590 of the donors called V segments functional above 56.7% productive rearrangements and segregating when the between-donor standard deviation exceeded 5%. A statistical classification framework was built to diagnose cytomegalovirus status from the catalog of TCR beta chain sequences. In a later analysis, TCR nucleotide sequences were compared against IMGT/GENE-DB human TR gene sequences so that V and J genes could be assigned. In a later analysis, CDR3 sequences and most-parsimonious VDJ recombination scenarios were assigned using the TCRdist pipeline. In a later analysis, each TCR beta chain was defined by its CDR3 amino acid sequence together with its V-gene family, and reads without a unique V-gene family were excluded. To address suspected cross-contamination and a sequencing artifact, a later analysis removed around 600 highly shared, low-generation-probability nucleotide sequences. For each public chain, a later analysis derived a clonal expansion index from normalized ranks of inferred template counts within each repertoire. A later analysis computed generation probabilities with a VDJ recombination model fitted to out-of-frame rearrangements, and checked the results against IGoR. In a later analysis, hypergeometric tests were used to score TCR-TCR, TCR-HLA and TCR-CMV co-occurrence, with a repertoire-size bias correction applied to TCR pairs. False discovery rates were estimated in a later analysis by permuting HLA or CMV assignments 20 times. A later analysis grouped co-occurring TCRs with DBSCAN, adding TCRdist sequence similarity when clustering within HLA-allele-positive subsets. Co-occurrence clustering excluded repertoires with fewer than 30,000 or more than 120,000 public chains, plus five with anomalous nucleotide sharing. The source is immuneACCESS, and TCRdb retained only in-frame sequences with V and J called. Part of the clones is not carried over; for the studies checked, unresolved V genes explain less than half of this, and the remainder is unexplained. The V and J calls and clone size were taken over from that table, and D and trimming were inferred from the DNA. The sample data list around 170,000 clones, and 82% of these were observed just once. The top ten clonotypes cover roughly 0.73% of the sample.

The chain links TRBV19 with TRBJ1-2; no D segment can be confidently identified. The sequence derives from a woman between 18 and 30 years old in good health and CMV-seronegative. The specimen sequenced was PBMCs. The CDR3 protein: CASSIDFSPLYGYTF. At the DNA level, the sequence is TGTGCCAGTAGTATTGACTTCTCACCCCTCTATGGCTACACCTTC.